This section outlines one T cell receptor (beta chain) sequence together with its context. The data derive from a study of cytomegalovirus exposure and HLA in healthy donors. The CDR3 totals 15 residues. The V end lost 0 bases, the J end lost 4 bases, and 13 bases lay between the germline ends. Per the germline V gene, CDR1 is MNHNY and CDR2 is SVGAGI (reference sequence). The PCR contained 60 Vbeta and 13 Jbeta primers. Clones were sequenced by immunoSEQ multiplex PCR, and TCRdb holds only the in-frame ones, with some missing. The repertoire has about 170,000 clones, 60% to 80% of them found once; the top ten carry just under 1%.

The specimen was PBMCs. This sequence joins TRBV6-6 and TRBJ2-7; maybe TRBD1 (6 bases). This clonotype originated in a woman in her 50s in good health and CMV-seropositive. CDR3 DNA sequence: TGTGCCAGCAGTTACTCGGGACCGCAGGGGTACGAGCAGTACTTC. This sequence encodes CASSYSGPQGYEQYF.